The entry that follows covers one T cell receptor beta chain sequence. The record originates from a study of CD8 T cells in Susac syndrome. V was pared by 6 bases and J by 6 bases, with 17 bases between. The length of the CDR3 is 13 residues. CDR1 is DFQATT, CDR2 SNEGSKA, per germline (reference sequence). RNA was extracted with the RNeasy kit, and a quantity of roughly 0.45 to 1 ug was reverse transcribed using random hexamers. MiXCR, applied by TCRdb to the immunoSEQ multiplex PCR reads, yields one record per CDR3 protein. The sample records about 130,000 distinct CDR3 sequences, approximately 95% being singletons.

The sample comprised CD8+ T cells from PBMCs. This sequence was found in a human donor with Susac syndrome. J is TRBJ1-2 and V is TRBV20-1, with no clear D. CDR3 amino acids: CSAPDPAVNGYTF. As DNA, the CDR3 is TGCAGTGCCCCGGACCCCGCGGTGAATGGCTACACCTTC.